The 15 T cell receptor beta chains below all came from one sample that was sequenced in a study of cytomegalovirus exposure and HLA in healthy donors. Researchers ran the PCR with 60 Vbeta and 13 Jbeta primers. The data were produced by immunoSEQ multiplex PCR, yet TCRdb's version contains in-frame clones alone and is incomplete. This sample has about 200,000 clones, with approximately 12% found just once. Sequenced input: PBMCs. The receptors here all came from a man between 45 and 60 years old in good health and CMV-seropositive.

This clone has a single count. The chain employs TRBV14 and TRBJ1-2, with D perhaps TRBD1 (5 bases). V lost 4 bases and J lost 7, with 13 bases in between. There are 13 residues in the CDR3. The germline CDR1 and CDR2 sequences are SGHDN and FVKESK. The CDR3 reads CASSLDRGSGYTF. Here the CDR3 DNA reads TGTGCCAGCAGCCTAGATCGGGGGAGTGGCTACACCTTC. Full variable domain (outside the CDR3, taken from reference TRBV14 and TRBJ1-2): EAGVTQFPSHSVIEKGQTVTLRCDPISGHDNLYWYRRVMGKEIKFLLHFVKESKQDESGMPNNRFLAERTGGTYSTLKVQPAELEDSGVYFCASSLDRGSGYTFGSGTRLTVV.

V usage is TRBV6-5 and J usage is TRBJ1-2, with 7 bases identical to TRBD1. Germline V gene sequence: CDR1 MNHEY, CDR2 SVGAGI. The CDR3 is 14 residues long. The ends lost 5 bases at V and 7 bases at J; junction bases unmatched: 10. Written as DNA, the CDR3 is TGTGCCAGCAGTCCAGACAGGGCCAGTACTGGCTACACCTTC. Residues: CASSPDRASTGYTF.

This clone was seen just once. The chain recombines TRBV19 with TRBJ1-2, with a tentative D call TRBD1 (6 bases). CDR3 length: 14 amino acids. V was pared by 5 bases and J by 6 bases, with 16 bases between. Germline V gene data show CDR1 as LNHDA and CDR2 as SQIVND (reference sequence). The CDR3 region is CASSSDPGTNGYTF. Here the CDR3 DNA reads TGTGCCAGTAGTTCAGATCCAGGGACAAATGGCTACACCTTC.

In regard to this clone: This sample includes further DNA sequences coding for the same CDR3. V usage is TRBV12-5 and J usage is TRBJ2-3, with 12 positions matching TRBD2. The CDR3 consists of 14 residues. CDR1 is LGHNT, CDR2 FRNRAP, per germline. Germline trimming cut 6 bases from V and 4 bases from J; bases unmatched to any gene: 2. The CDR3 DNA reads TGTGCTAGTGGCCCTAGCGGGGGGGCAGATACGCAGTATTTT. Amino acid sequence: CASGPSGGADTQYF.

This clone has a handful of counts. V usage is TRBV7-8 and J usage is TRBJ1-5; TRBD1 might be the D (5 bases). This CDR3 spans 17 amino acids. Germline V lookup: CDR1 SGHVS, CDR2 FQNEAQ. V dropped 4 bases and J dropped 4 bases, with 20 bases sitting between them. The CDR3, as DNA: TGTGCCAGCAGCTCAACTCCCGCTCGGAAGGGGAATCAGCCCCAGCATTTT. This sequence encodes CASSSTPARKGNQPQHF.

The J gene is TRBJ2-1, the V gene TRBV9, with 7 positions matching TRBD2. CDR1 is SGDLS, CDR2 YYNGEE, per germline. The CDR3 has 15 amino acids. V trimming: 4 bases; J trimming: 7 bases; junction bases outside the gene matches: 11. CDR3 bases: TGTGCCAGCAGCCCCCATCTGCGGGGGACTAATGAGCAGTTCTTC. Its translation is CASSPHLRGTNEQFF.

J is TRBJ2-5 and V is TRBV30, with TRBD2 matching over 11 bases. The CDR3 length is 17 residues. Germline V gene lookup returns CDR1 GTSNPN and CDR2 SVGIG (reference sequence). V was clipped by 0 bases and J by 4 bases; unmatched bases: 10. In DNA form, the CDR3 reads TGTGCCTGGAGTGTCAGGCTAGCGGGGGGTAGGAGAGAGACCCAGTACTTC. The encoded protein is CAWSVRLAGGRRETQYF.

This clone showed up just a few times. The chain recombines TRBV19 with TRBJ1-1, with TRBD1 identical over 9 bases. V gave up 6 bases and J gave up 1 base; unmatched junction bases: 3. Germline CDR1 and CDR2: LNHDA and SQIVND (reference sequence). The CDR3 totals 14 residues. CDR3 protein: CASRTGGSNTEAFF. The CDR3 DNA follows: TGTGCCAGTAGGACAGGGGGTTCGAACACTGAAGCTTTCTTT.

V gene TRBV2 combines with J gene TRBJ1-2; possible D gene TRBD1, 6 bases. With 2 bases removed from V and 7 bases from J, the gap between germline ends came to 17 bases. CDR1 is SNHLY, CDR2 FYNNEI, per germline. The CDR3 sequence is 15 residues long. Here the CDR3 DNA reads TGTGCCAGCAGTGAAAGAACCAGGGGAATTGGTGGCTACACCTTC. Translating gives CASSERTRGIGGYTF.

This chain connects TRBV7-9 to TRBJ2-2; D call uncertain. Germline CDR1 reads SEHNR; CDR2 reads FQNEAQ (reference sequence). V was clipped by 3 bases and J by 1 base, with 6 bases between them. The CDR3 totals 14 residues. Here the CDR3 DNA reads TGTGCCAGCAGCTTTACATGGAACACCGGGGAGCTGTTTTTT. Residues: CASSFTWNTGELFF.

The chain combines TRBV5-8 with TRBJ2-5; perhaps TRBD2 as D (5 bases). CDR3 size: 13 residues. From germline, CDR1 is SGHTS and CDR2 YDEGEE. The germline V and J ends were trimmed by 0 bases and 7 bases, with 10 bases remaining between them. The CDR3 here is CASSLERVGTQYF. The CDR3 DNA reads TGTGCCAGCAGCTTGGAGAGGGTTGGGACCCAGTACTTC.

V is TRBV2 and J is TRBJ2-7, with D possibly being TRBD2 (7 bases). The CDR3 is 14 residues long. V lost 8 bases to trimming and J lost 2 bases, with 16 bases between them. Germline V CDR1 and CDR2: SNHLY, FYNNEI. CDR3 amino acids: CASSEGGATYEQYF. The CDR3 nucleotides read TGTGCCAGCTCCGAGGGGGGGGCGACCTACGAGCAGTACTTC.

The chain is built from TRBV5-1 and TRBJ2-5; 12 bases fit TRBD1. The J call may be mistaken, given a closer DNA end match to TRBJ2-7. The CDR3 is made up of 14 amino acids. Germline CDR1 SGHRS, CDR2 YFSETQ. Here the CDR3 DNA reads TGCGCCAGCAGCACCGGGACAGGGGGCCGCGAGCAGTACTTC. It specifies CASSTGTGGREQYF.

V gene TRBV11-3 combines with J gene TRBJ2-3; D might be TRBD1 (6 bases). Germline V CDR1 and CDR2: SGHNT, YENEEA. The CDR3 loop spans 17 amino acids. V shed 4 bases and J shed 1 base, with 18 bases lying between them. The CDR3 nucleotides are TGTGCCAGCAGCTCACCCACGGACAGATTCCGCACAGATACGCAGTATTTT. Protein: CASSSPTDRFRTDTQYF.

In this sample, this clone turned up a few times. The rearrangement uses TRBV7-2 and TRBJ2-7; 7 bases are shared with TRBD2. This CDR3 contains 14 residues. CDR1 and CDR2 (germline): SGHTA, FQGNSA. J was trimmed by 3 bases and V by 4 bases; bases with no gene match: 6. Here the CDR3 DNA reads TGTGCCAGCAGCTGGGCTAGCGGCCACTACGAGCAGTACTTC. Its protein product is CASSWASGHYEQYF.